This TCR beta chain was retrieved from a study of blood T cell repertoires in COVID-19. The CDR3 spans 15 residues. CDR1 MNHNY and CDR2 SVGAGI come from the germline V gene (reference sequence). The V and J ends lost 4 bases and 4 bases, in that order; junction bases with no gene match: 4. Per the study methods: Amplification of reference gene primers provided the estimated nucleated cell counts. Using immunoSEQ multiplex PCR, the repertoire was profiled, and TCRdb retains in-frame clones only, with some absent. The V and J calls and clone size were taken over from that table, and D and trimming were inferred from the DNA. Among some 250,000 clones listed, around nine tenths were seen once.

The chain is built from TRBV6-6 and TRBJ1-4; 9 bases agree with TRBD1. This TCR was recovered from a woman younger than 45 with acute COVID-19. Specimen: PBMCs or T cells enriched from blood (not recorded which). For the CDR3, the DNA is TGTGCCAGCAGTTCCCCGGACAGGGGTAATGAAAAACTGTTTTTT. Translating gives CASSSPDRGNEKLFF.